Following are 16 T cell receptor beta chains from one sample sequenced in a study of T cells in Graves' hyperthyroidism and ophthalmopathy. What was amplified from RNA transcripts were TCR beta CDR3 regions. With the HTBI primer set, the TCR CDR3 went through a first round of RT-PCR. TCRdb re-called the multiplex PCR reads with MiXCR, one entry per CDR3 protein. The table records 650,000 to 850,000 distinct CDR3 sequences, roughly a sixth of them present only once. Sequenced sample: blood. Receptors originate from a woman between 45 and 65 years old with Graves' hyperthyroidism that later progressed to Graves' ophthalmopathy.

This chain uses TRBV6-1 with TRBJ2-7, with D possibly TRBD1 on 6 matching bases. The V gene lost 8 bases and the J gene lost 7 bases, with 21 bases spanning the gap. Germline V CDR1 and CDR2: MNHNS, SASEGT. The CDR3 length is 14 residues. CDR3 loop: CASRKQGPSKEQYF. The CDR3, as DNA: TGTGCCAGCCGAAAACAGGGACCTTCTAAAGAGCAGTACTTC.

This clonotype was recorded many times. This chain links TRBV5-5 with TRBJ2-7; D unclear. Germline CDR1 reads SGHKS; CDR2 reads YYEKEE (reference sequence). V was cut by 5 bases and J by 3 bases, with 6 bases left in between. The CDR3 totals 11 residues. The CDR3 DNA follows: TGTGCCAGCAGACTGGACTACGAGCAGTACTTC. Amino acid sequence: CASRLDYEQYF.

The V gene is TRBV9, the J gene TRBJ2-1; the match to TRBD1 covers 10 bases. This CDR3 comprises 15 residues. Germline V lookup: CDR1 SGDLS, CDR2 YYNGEE. The ends lost 3 bases at V and 8 bases at J; junction bases unmatched: 8. The chain's CDR3 is CASSAPGTGAHEQFF. CDR3 DNA sequence: TGTGCCAGCAGCGCCCCCGGGACAGGGGCCCATGAGCAGTTCTTC.

This clonotype came up many times. The rearrangement links TRBV2 to TRBJ1-4; D is ambiguous. Germline lookup yields CDR1 SNHLY and CDR2 FYNNEI. The CDR3 consists of 14 residues. V lost 7 bases and J 5 bases, leaving 14 bases between the germline ends. The CDR3 is CASTPVVENEKLFF. The CDR3 nucleotides are TGTGCCAGCACCCCGGTAGTCGAGAATGAAAAACTGTTTTTT.

At least ten counts were recorded for this clonotype. The chain combines TRBV11-2 with TRBJ2-5, with D unclear. The V end was cut by 5 bases, the J end by 5 bases, with 9 bases between. There are 12 residues in the CDR3. CDR1 is SGHAT and CDR2 is FQNNGV in the germline V gene. DNA for the CDR3: TGTGCCAGCAGCCCACCATGGGAGACCCAGTACTTC. Amino acids: CASSPPWETQYF.

Ten or more counts support this clonotype. This chain links TRBV20-1 with TRBJ1-5; no firm D call. From germline, CDR1 is DFQATT and CDR2 SNEGSKA (reference sequence). The CDR3 spans 12 residues. V gave up 3 bases and J gave up 4 bases, with 7 bases separating them. DNA of the CDR3: TGCAGTGCTAGTCGAGCTAATCAGCCCCAGCATTTT. Protein product: CSASRANQPQHF.

This chain connects TRBV3-1 to TRBJ1-3; D is ambiguous. The CDR3 covers 15 residues. Trimming took 1 base from V and 0 from J, leaving 7 bases between them. Germline loops: CDR1 LGHDT, CDR2 YNNKEL (reference sequence). The CDR3 sequence is CASSQAAGSGNTIYF. CDR3 in DNA: TGTGCCAGCAGCCAAGCGGCTGGCTCTGGAAACACCATATATTTT.

This sequence joins TRBV20-1 and TRBJ2-3; D is unresolved. The CDR3 length is 11 residues. Germline-derived CDR1 and CDR2 are DFQATT and SNEGSKA (reference sequence). The germline V and J ends were trimmed by 2 bases and 2 bases, with 2 bases remaining between them. The CDR3 DNA reads TGCAGTGCTAGATCCACAGATACGCAGTATTTT. It codes for CSARSTDTQYF.

CDR3 in DNA: TGTGCCAGCAGTCCGTGGACAGGGGGCAACGAGCAGTACTTC. It encodes CASSPWTGGNEQYF. V is TRBV12-3 or TRBV12-4 and J is TRBJ2-7, with 11 bases matching TRBD1. The CDR3 runs 14 residues. The J segment lost 5 bases and the V segment lost 5 bases, leaving 5 bases of the junction unmatched.

This clonotype has at least ten counts. The chain employs TRBV10-3 and TRBJ1-5; 8 bases align to TRBD1. This CDR3 contains 16 residues. The germline V gene has CDR1 ENHRY and CDR2 SYGVKD. V was pared by 3 bases and J by 2 bases, with 6 bases of the junction left unmatched. The CDR3 loop reads CAISDSMTGGNQPQHF. The CDR3 DNA reads TGTGCCATCAGTGACTCGATGACAGGGGGCAATCAGCCCCAGCATTTT.

DNA for the CDR3: TGCAGCGTTGAACCAACAGTTACTTACAATGAGCAGTTCTTC. This translates into CSVEPTVTYNEQFF. The rearrangement joins TRBV29-1 to TRBJ2-1; D is uncertain. The germline V gene encodes CDR1 SQVTM and CDR2 ANQGSEA. V was shortened by 2 bases and J by 4 bases, with 12 bases between the two germline ends. The CDR3 sequence is 14 residues long.

The gene calls are TRBV20-1 and TRBJ1-1, with 9 positions matching TRBD1. The CDR3 is made up of 14 amino acids. Germline assignment: CDR1 DFQATT and CDR2 SNEGSKA (reference sequence). Germline trimming cut 6 bases from V and 11 bases from J; bases unmatched to any gene: 16. The CDR3 loop reads CSASRPGQGFEAFF. In DNA form, the CDR3 reads TGCAGTGCAAGCCGGCCCGGACAGGGGTTTGAGGCTTTCTTT.

This chain links TRBV12-5 with TRBJ2-5, with D possibly TRBD1 on 6 matching bases. CDR1 LGHNT and CDR2 FRNRAP come from the germline V gene. Trimming stripped 6 bases from V and 4 bases from J, with 15 bases between. This CDR3 spans 14 amino acids. The CDR3 region has the DNA TGTGCTAGTGGACGAACAGGGTTAGCAGAGACCCAGTACTTC. Encoded protein: CASGRTGLAETQYF.

This clonotype was detected a few times. This chain joins TRBV4-1 and TRBJ2-2; no definite D call. The germline V and J ends were trimmed by 1 base and 0 bases, with 9 bases remaining between them. The CDR3 consists of 16 residues. Per the germline V gene, CDR1 is MGHRA and CDR2 is YSYEKL. The CDR3 region is CASSQVAQANTGELFF. The CDR3 nucleotides are TGCGCCAGCAGCCAAGTCGCTCAGGCGAACACCGGGGAGCTGTTTTTT.

This clonotype showed up many times. The V and J genes are TRBV12-3 or TRBV12-4 and TRBJ2-7; perhaps D is TRBD1 or TRBD2 (6 bases each). The germline V and J ends were trimmed by 7 bases and 3 bases, with 13 bases remaining between them. The CDR3 is 13 residues long. The DNA of the CDR3 is TGTGCCAGCACGAGGGGGGATGACTACGAGCAGTACTTC. The encoded protein is CASTRGDDYEQYF.

The DNA of the CDR3 is TGTGCCAGCAGTAGTACTGGGGCGACATTTAATGAAAAACTGTTTTTT. Protein: CASSSTGATFNEKLFF. The chain uses TRBV27 and TRBJ1-4, with a tentative D call TRBD1 (5 bases). Per germline, CDR1 MNHEY and CDR2 SMNVEV (reference sequence). The CDR3 contains 16 residues. Trimming took off 5 bases at V and 4 bases at J, with 17 bases between the two ends.